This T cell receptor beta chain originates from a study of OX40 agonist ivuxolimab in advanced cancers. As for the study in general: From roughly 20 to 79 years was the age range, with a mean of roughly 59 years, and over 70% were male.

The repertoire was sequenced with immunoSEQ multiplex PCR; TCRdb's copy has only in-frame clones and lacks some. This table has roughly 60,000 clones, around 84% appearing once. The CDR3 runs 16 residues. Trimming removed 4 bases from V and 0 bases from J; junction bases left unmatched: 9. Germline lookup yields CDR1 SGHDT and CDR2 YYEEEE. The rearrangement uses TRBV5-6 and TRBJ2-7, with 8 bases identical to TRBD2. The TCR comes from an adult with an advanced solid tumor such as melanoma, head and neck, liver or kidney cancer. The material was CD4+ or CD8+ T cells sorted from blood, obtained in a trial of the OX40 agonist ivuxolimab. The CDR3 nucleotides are TGTGCCAGCAGCCTGACAGCGGGAGAGCTCTCCTACGAGCAGTACTTC. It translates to CASSLTAGELSYEQYF.